This TCR beta chain was captured by sequencing in a study of response to subunit inactivated influenza vaccine. TCRdb independently ran MiXCR on the RT-PCR reads; one entry per CDR3 protein. This table holds about 480,000 distinct CDR3 sequences, approximately 10% found once. This clonotype was observed a few times. The sample in question was PBMCs from blood, obtained 45 days after vaccination. The clonotype was recovered from a man aged 50-59 years who received an inactivated influenza vaccine.

CDR3 bases: TGTGCCAGCAGCTTAGCAGGGACACCAGAGACCCAGTACTTC. It yields the protein CASSLAGTPETQYF. J is TRBJ2-5 and V is TRBV7-2, with D perhaps TRBD1 (6 bases). V was shortened by 0 bases and J by 4 bases, with 9 bases between the two germline ends. The CDR3 runs to 14 residues. Per the germline V gene, CDR1 is SGHTA and CDR2 is FQGNSA. Full variable domain (missing parts from reference TRBV7-2 and TRBJ2-5): GAGVSQSPSNKVTEKGKDVELRCDPISGHTALYWYRQSLGQGLEFLIYFQGNSAPDKSGLPSDRFSAERTGGSVSTLTIQRTQQEDSAVYLCASSLAGTPETQYFGPGTRLLVL.